This entry describes one TCR beta chain. The sample originates from a study of immune evolution from preneoplasia to lung adenocarcinoma. H&E slides confirmed each diagnosis, reviewed by two pathologists independently. Using immunoSEQ multiplex PCR, the repertoire was profiled, and TCRdb retains in-frame clones only, with some absent. The sample records several thousand clones, around 91% being singletons. The sequenced material came from FFPE invasive lung adenocarcinoma tissue. This clonotype was sampled from a person between 70 and 80 years old with invasive lung adenocarcinoma.

CDR3 nucleotides: TGTGCCAGCAGCCTTGGGACTCAAAGCTCCTACGAGCAGTACTTC. Encoded protein: CASSLGTQSSYEQYF. The chain carries TRBV9 and TRBJ2-7; D perhaps matches TRBD2 (6 bases). This CDR3 has 15 amino acids. The germline gives CDR1 SGDLS, CDR2 YYNGEE. Trimming took 4 bases from V and 0 from J, leaving 14 bases between them.